This T cell receptor beta chain was recovered during a study of CD8+ T cells in alopecia areata. Findings and caveats of the study: Alphabeta T cells residing in normal skin are also sequenced in scalp samples. The link between baseline CD8+ expansion and response remains uncertain with one nonresponder. Higher clonality and more expanded CD8+ clones appeared in lesional than normal scalp.

Sequencing templates came from extracted RNA that was reverse transcribed into cDNA. Profiled with immunoSEQ multiplex PCR; TCRdb holds only in-frame clones, not every one. The data contain roughly 100,000 clones, around 86% of them singletons. Sample treatment: oral pan-JAK inhibitor, 5-10 mg twice daily. There are a few counts of this clone. Antigen: not known. Other nucleotide sequences in the sample specify the same CDR3. Sequences were derived from CD8+ T cells sorted from blood, sampled at approximately week 31, from a patient treated with tofacitinib. This clonotype originated in a human donor with alopecia areata.

The CDR3 nucleotides read TGCAGCGTTGGGGGAGGGGGCTACGAGCAGTACTTC. Its translation: CSVGGGGYEQYF. The chain employs TRBV29-1 and TRBJ2-7; perhaps TRBD2 as D (7 bases). Germline V gene sequence: CDR1 SQVTM, CDR2 ANQGSEA. Trimming took off 4 bases at V and 3 bases at J, with 10 bases between the two ends. This CDR3 has 12 amino acids.